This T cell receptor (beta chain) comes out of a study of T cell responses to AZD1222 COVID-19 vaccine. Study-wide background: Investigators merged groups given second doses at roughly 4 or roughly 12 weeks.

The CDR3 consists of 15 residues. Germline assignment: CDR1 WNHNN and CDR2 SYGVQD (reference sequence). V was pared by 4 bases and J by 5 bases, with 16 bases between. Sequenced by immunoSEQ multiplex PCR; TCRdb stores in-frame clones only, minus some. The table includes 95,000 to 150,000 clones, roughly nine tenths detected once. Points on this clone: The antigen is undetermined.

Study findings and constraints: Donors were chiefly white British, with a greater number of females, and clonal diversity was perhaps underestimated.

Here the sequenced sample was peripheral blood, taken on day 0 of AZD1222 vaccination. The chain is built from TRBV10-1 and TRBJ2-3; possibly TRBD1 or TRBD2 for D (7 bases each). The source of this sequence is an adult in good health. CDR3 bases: TGCGCCAGCAGTGCCCAGGGGGAGGGCAGAGATACGCAGTATTTT. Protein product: CASSAQGEGRDTQYF.